This TCR beta chain came from a study of cytomegalovirus exposure and HLA in healthy donors. At the level of the study: The Caucasian-associated ancestry cluster held around 76% of a few hundred genotyped donors.

Study-wide findings and caveats: A classifier reportedly called cytomegalovirus status with high sensitivity and specificity. Presence/absence analysis assumed near-uniform sequencing depth across donors. Cytomegalovirus association was assigned to about 150 TCR beta chains.

A word on this clone: Its antigen is unidentified.

The J segment lost 5 bases and the V segment lost 4 bases, leaving 11 bases of the junction unmatched. The CDR3 spans 16 residues. In germline, CDR1 is SEHNR, CDR2 FQNEAQ (reference sequence). Vbeta (60) and Jbeta (13) primers were used in the PCR. Generated by immunoSEQ multiplex PCR, the TCRdb table keeps only in-frame clones and is missing some. The sample records around 150,000 clones, around 74% being singletons. This clonotype was sampled from a female donor in good health and CMV-seronegative. Specimen: PBMCs. This rearrangement joins TRBV7-9 to TRBJ1-2; 9 bases line up with TRBD1. CDR3 loop: CASSYRGTGPPYGYTF. Here the CDR3 DNA reads TGTGCCAGCAGCTATCGAGGGACAGGGCCCCCATATGGCTACACCTTC.